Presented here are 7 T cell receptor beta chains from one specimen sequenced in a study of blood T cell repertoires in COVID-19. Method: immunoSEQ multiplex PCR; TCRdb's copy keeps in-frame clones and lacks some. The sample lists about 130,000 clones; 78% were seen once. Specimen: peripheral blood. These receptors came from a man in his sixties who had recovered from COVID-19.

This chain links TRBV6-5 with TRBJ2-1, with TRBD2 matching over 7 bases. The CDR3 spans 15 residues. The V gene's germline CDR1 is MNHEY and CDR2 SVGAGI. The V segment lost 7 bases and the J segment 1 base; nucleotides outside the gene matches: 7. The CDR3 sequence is CASTQREGSYNEQFF. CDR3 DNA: TGTGCCAGCACCCAAAGGGAGGGGTCCTACAATGAGCAGTTCTTC.

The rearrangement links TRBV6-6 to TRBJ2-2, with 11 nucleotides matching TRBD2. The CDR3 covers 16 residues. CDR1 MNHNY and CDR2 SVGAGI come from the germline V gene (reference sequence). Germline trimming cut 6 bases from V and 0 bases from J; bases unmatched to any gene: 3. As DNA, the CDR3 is TGTGCCAGCAGACTAGCGGGAGAGGCGAACACCGGGGAGCTGTTTTTT. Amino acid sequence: CASRLAGEANTGELFF.

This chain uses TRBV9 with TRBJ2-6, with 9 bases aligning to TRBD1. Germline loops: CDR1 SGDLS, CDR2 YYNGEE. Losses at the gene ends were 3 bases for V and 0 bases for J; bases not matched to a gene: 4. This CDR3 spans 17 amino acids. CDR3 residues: CASSAGTGPSGANVLTF. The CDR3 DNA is TGTGCCAGCAGCGCCGGGACAGGGCCCTCTGGGGCCAACGTCCTGACTTTC.

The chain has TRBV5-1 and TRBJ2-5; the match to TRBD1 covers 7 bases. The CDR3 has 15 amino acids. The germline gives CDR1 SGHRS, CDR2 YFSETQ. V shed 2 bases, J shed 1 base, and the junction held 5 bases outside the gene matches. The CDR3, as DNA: TGCGCCAGCAGCTTACAGGGGTCGTCCCAAGAGACCCAGTACTTC. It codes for CASSLQGSSQETQYF.

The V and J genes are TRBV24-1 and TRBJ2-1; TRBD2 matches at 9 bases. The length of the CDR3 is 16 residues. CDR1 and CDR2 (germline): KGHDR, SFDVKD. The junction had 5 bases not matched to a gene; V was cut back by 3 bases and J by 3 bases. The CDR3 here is CATSDLAGRDYNEQFF. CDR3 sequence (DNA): TGTGCCACCAGTGATCTAGCGGGGCGCGACTACAATGAGCAGTTCTTC.

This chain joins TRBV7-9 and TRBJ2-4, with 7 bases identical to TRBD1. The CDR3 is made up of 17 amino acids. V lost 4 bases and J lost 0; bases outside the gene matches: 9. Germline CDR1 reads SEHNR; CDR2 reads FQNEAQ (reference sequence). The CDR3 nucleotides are TGTGCCAGCAGCTCAGGCCGGACAGGCCTAGCCAAAAACATTCAGTACTTC. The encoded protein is CASSSGRTGLAKNIQYF.

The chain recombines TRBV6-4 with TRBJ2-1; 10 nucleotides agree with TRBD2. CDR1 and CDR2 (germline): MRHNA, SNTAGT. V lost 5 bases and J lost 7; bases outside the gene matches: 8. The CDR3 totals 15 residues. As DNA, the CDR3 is TGTGCCAGCAGTAAGGTAGCGGGAGGCGGGAATGAGCAGTTCTTC. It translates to CASSKVAGGGNEQFF.